Each of the 21 T cell receptor beta chains below was sequenced from the same sample in a study of shared clonotypes between healthy human individuals. Assay: immunoSEQ multiplex PCR; the TCRdb copy retains only in-frame clones and omits some. The top ten clones hold less than 15% of a sample with roughly 500,000 clones, 70% to 80% of them seen once. The sample comprised PBMCs. All receptors derive from a woman aged 40 to 49 in good health. Some clones in this sample may be carry-over from other donors' samples.

The chain couples TRBV5-1 to TRBJ1-3; 7 bases match TRBD1. After removal of 4 bases from V and 0 bases from J, the junction contained 4 bases not matched to a gene. There are 15 residues in the CDR3. The germline gives CDR1 SGHRS, CDR2 YFSETQ. CDR3 loop: CASSPGQDSGNTIYF. Here the CDR3 DNA reads TGCGCCAGCAGCCCAGGACAGGACTCTGGAAACACCATATATTTT.

On this clone: This sample includes further DNA sequences coding for the same CDR3. This chain uses TRBV19 with TRBJ2-2; unclear D gene. V dropped 4 bases and J dropped 1 base, with 7 bases sitting between them. Germline-derived CDR1 and CDR2 are LNHDA and SQIVND (reference sequence). CDR3 length: 14 amino acids. The CDR3 spells CASSTSLNTGELFF. The CDR3 DNA reads as TGTGCCAGTAGTACCTCCCTGAACACCGGGGAGCTGTTTTTT.

This chain joins TRBV4-2 and TRBJ2-2; a weak D match, TRBD2 (5 bases). The V and J ends lost 0 bases and 8 bases respectively, with 16 bases between them. Germline V CDR1 and CDR2: LGHNA, YNFKEQ. This CDR3 has 16 residues. This CDR3 reads CASSQDQRLPGGELFF. DNA of the CDR3: TGTGCCAGCAGCCAAGACCAGCGGCTCCCCGGAGGGGAGCTGTTTTTT.

The chain has TRBV28 and TRBJ1-2, with D hard to call. CDR3 length equals 14 residues. Trimming left V 5 bases short and J 4 bases short, with 14 bases between. Germline loops: CDR1 MDHEN, CDR2 SYDVKM. The CDR3 spells CASSPPAGGYGYTF. The CDR3 region has the DNA TGTGCCAGCAGTCCTCCGGCCGGAGGCTATGGCTACACCTTC.

The rearrangement joins TRBV7-3 to TRBJ2-3; D remains unclear. There are 12 residues in the CDR3. The V gene's germline CDR1 is SGHTA and CDR2 FQGTGA. Trimming stripped 6 bases from V and 5 bases from J, with 9 bases between. The CDR3 is CASSRAGDTQYF. The CDR3 DNA reads as TGTGCCAGCAGTCGAGCTGGAGATACGCAGTATTTT.

The J gene is TRBJ2-5, the V gene TRBV5-4, with 9 bases lining up with TRBD1. The V segment lost 2 bases and the J segment 5 bases; nucleotides outside the gene matches: 7. CDR1 is SGHNT and CDR2 is YYREEE in the germline V gene (reference sequence). The CDR3 loop spans 15 amino acids. CDR3 sequence: CASSFITGGRETQYF. The CDR3 DNA reads TGTGCCAGCAGCTTTATAACAGGGGGCCGGGAGACCCAGTACTTC.

This clone occurred a few times. This chain joins TRBV2 and TRBJ1-2, with 7 bases identical to TRBD1. Per the germline V gene, CDR1 is SNHLY and CDR2 is FYNNEI. With V trimmed by 5 bases and J by 8 bases, 8 bases remained unmatched. CDR3 length: 13 residues. The CDR3 spells CASSPQGVEGYTF. The DNA of the CDR3 is TGTGCCAGCAGTCCCCAGGGGGTTGAGGGCTACACCTTC.

The count of this clone is one. The rearrangement joins TRBV4-1 to TRBJ2-6; D is uncertain. The CDR3 is made up of 14 amino acids. Germline loops: CDR1 MGHRA, CDR2 YSYEKL. Deletions cut 3 bases from V and 2 bases from J, with 5 bases between. The CDR3: CASSHLAGANVLTF. In DNA, the CDR3 is TGCGCCAGCAGCCACCTGGCTGGGGCCAACGTCCTGACTTTC.

The chain recombines TRBV19 with TRBJ2-7; D remains unclear. The CDR3 totals 14 residues. Trimming cost V 5 bases and J 4 bases, with 15 bases left between them. Per germline, CDR1 LNHDA and CDR2 SQIVND (reference sequence). The CDR3 is CASSYRAQFYEQYF. In DNA, the CDR3 is TGTGCCAGTAGTTATAGAGCACAATTTTACGAGCAGTACTTC.

This chain connects TRBV7-6 to TRBJ2-3; weak D call: TRBD1 (6 bases). The CDR3 contains 15 residues. V was cut by 5 bases and J by 1 base, with 13 bases left in between. Germline CDR1 reads SGHVS; CDR2 reads FNYEAQ. DNA for the CDR3: TGTGCCAGCAGCCGGCCCTGGGGGCGCACAGATACGCAGTATTTT. It yields the protein CASSRPWGRTDTQYF.

The rearrangement joins TRBV18 to TRBJ2-2; 8 bases are a match to TRBD2. The V gene's germline CDR1 is KGHSH and CDR2 LQKENI. CDR3 length: 16 amino acids. Germline trimming cut 4 bases from V and 1 base from J; bases unmatched to any gene: 5. CDR3 sequence (DNA): TGTGCCAGCTCACTCGCCGGGACTAGGAACACCGGGGAGCTGTTTTTT. Amino acids: CASSLAGTRNTGELFF. Complete variable domain (other parts from reference TRBV18 and TRBJ2-2): NAGVMQNPRHLVRRRGQEARLRCSPMKGHSHVYWYRQLPEEGLKFMVYLQKENIIDESGMPKERFSAEFPKEGPSILRIQQVVRGDSAAYFCASSLAGTRNTGELFFGEGSRLTVL.

This chain links TRBV19 with TRBJ1-5; 9 bases align to TRBD1. J gave up 3 bases and V 5 bases, and 5 bases lay outside the gene matches. The germline gives CDR1 LNHDA, CDR2 SQIVND (reference sequence). This CDR3 is 15 amino acids long. The CDR3 protein is CASSVGQGLNQPQHF. CDR3 nucleotides: TGTGCCAGTAGTGTGGGACAGGGTCTCAATCAGCCCCAGCATTTT.

The genes are TRBV27 and TRBJ2-2; 7 bases map to TRBD2. In germline, CDR1 is MNHEY, CDR2 SMNVEV (reference sequence). The CDR3 is 17 residues long. V lost 3 bases to trimming and J lost 3 bases; unmatched junction nucleotides: 10. The CDR3 reads CASSFFRGSTDTGELFF. DNA for the CDR3: TGTGCCAGCAGTTTCTTCCGCGGGAGTACGGACACCGGGGAGCTGTTTTTT.

The chain recombines TRBV7-8 with TRBJ2-7; perhaps TRBD2 as D (5 bases). Germline CDR1 SGHVS, CDR2 FQNEAQ. The V and J ends lost 5 bases and 3 bases respectively, with 11 bases between them. This CDR3 has 13 amino acids. The CDR3 loop reads CASSPPGIYEQYF. The CDR3 DNA reads TGTGCCAGCAGCCCCCCGGGGATCTACGAGCAGTACTTC. Filled out from reference TRBV7-8 and TRBJ2-7, the complete variable domain reads GAGVSQSPRYKVAKRGQDVALRCDPISGHVSLFWYQQALGQGPEFLTYFQNEAQLDKSGLPSDRFFAERPEGSVSTLKIQRTQQEDSAVYLCASSPPGIYEQYFGPGTRLTVT.

The V gene is TRBV18, the J gene TRBJ2-7, with 11 bases that match TRBD1. Germline values: CDR1 KGHSH, CDR2 LQKENI. With 1 base clipped from V and 7 bases from J, the junction kept 9 bases outside the gene matches. This CDR3 comprises 16 residues. The CDR3 DNA reads as TGTGCCAGCTCACCACTAGTGGGACAGGGGGTCCGGGAGCAGTACTTC. The encoded protein is CASSPLVGQGVREQYF.

The chain links TRBV6-4 to TRBJ2-1; 7 positions agree with TRBD2. V lost 1 base and J lost 7; bases outside the gene matches: 4. The CDR3 has 14 amino acids. Germline CDR1 MRHNA, CDR2 SNTAGT. The CDR3: CASSDLAGGNEQFF. DNA of the CDR3: TGTGCCAGCAGTGACTTAGCGGGCGGGAATGAGCAGTTCTTC.

This chain connects TRBV5-6 to TRBJ2-7; 8 bases map to TRBD2. Germline assignment: CDR1 SGHDT and CDR2 YYEEEE. With V trimmed by 0 bases and J by 3 bases, 8 bases remained unmatched. The CDR3 covers 16 residues. The CDR3 protein is CASSLVAGRAVYEQYF. The CDR3 DNA follows: TGTGCCAGCAGCTTGGTAGCCGGGAGGGCCGTCTACGAGCAGTACTTC.

The rearrangement joins TRBV4-2 to TRBJ2-1; 9 bases match TRBD2. The CDR3 loop spans 18 amino acids. The V and J ends lost 4 bases and 5 bases, in that order; junction bases with no gene match: 15. Germline values: CDR1 LGHNA, CDR2 YNFKEQ. This chain's CDR3 is CASSLNPLAGYENNEQFF. The CDR3 DNA is TGTGCCAGCAGCCTCAACCCTCTAGCGGGATATGAGAACAATGAGCAGTTCTTC.

Only a few counts were recorded for this clone. The V and J genes are TRBV29-1 and TRBJ1-5; D perhaps matches TRBD1 (5 bases). CDR1 and CDR2 (germline): SQVTM, ANQGSEA. V was cut by 6 bases and J by 4 bases, with 13 bases left in between. The CDR3 spans 13 residues. The CDR3 nucleotides read TGCAGCGTAGGGGCGGGTCCTAATCAGCCCCAGCATTTT. The encoded protein is CSVGAGPNQPQHF.

This clone has just one count. The rearrangement uses TRBV11-3 and TRBJ2-1; D may be TRBD2 (5 bases). Germline CDR1 and CDR2: SGHNT and YENEEA. CDR3 length: 13 amino acids. The germline V and J ends were trimmed by 5 bases and 7 bases, with 12 bases remaining between them. The CDR3 reads CASSQGAENEQFF. CDR3 bases: TGTGCCAGCAGCCAAGGAGCGGAAAATGAGCAGTTCTTC.

Worth noting for this clone: This is likely a read error, given that the CDR3 carries no conserved phenylalanine or tryptophan at its end. The chain is built from TRBV19 and TRBJ2-3, with 14 bases identical to TRBD2. This CDR3 has 16 residues. The junction had 8 bases not matched to a gene; V was cut back by 7 bases and J by 5 bases. Germline CDR1 and CDR2: LNHDA and SQIVND (reference sequence). The CDR3 DNA follows: TGTGCCAGTACCCCGGGACTAGCGGGAGTTATAGATACGCAGTATCTT. Translation: CASTPGLAGVIDTQYL.